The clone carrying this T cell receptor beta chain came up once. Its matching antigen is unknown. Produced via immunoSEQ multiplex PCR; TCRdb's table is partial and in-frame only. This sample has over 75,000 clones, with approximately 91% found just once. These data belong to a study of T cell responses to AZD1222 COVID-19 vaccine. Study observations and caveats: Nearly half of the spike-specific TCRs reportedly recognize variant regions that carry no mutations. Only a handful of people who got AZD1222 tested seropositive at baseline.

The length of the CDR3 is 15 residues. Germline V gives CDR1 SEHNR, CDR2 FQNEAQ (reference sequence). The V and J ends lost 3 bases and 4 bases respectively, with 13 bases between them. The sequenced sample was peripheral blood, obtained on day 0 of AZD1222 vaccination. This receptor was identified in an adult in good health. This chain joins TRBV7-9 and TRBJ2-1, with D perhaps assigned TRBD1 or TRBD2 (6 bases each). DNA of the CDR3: TGTGCCAGCAGCTTGGGCGGAGGGGGATACAATGAGCAGTTCTTC. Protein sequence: CASSLGGGGYNEQFF.